The clone carrying this T cell receptor (beta chain) was observed at least ten times. The antigen is undetermined. The read stops 3 residues short of the end of the CDR3; the missing end is completed from the germline J gene. The table came from immunoSEQ multiplex PCR; TCRdb's copy has only in-frame clones and leaves some out. The data show about 81,000 clones, with none appearing a single time. This entry comes from a study of T cell clonality in common variable immunodeficiency. General study results and limits: TCRbeta clonality was increased in CVID versus healthy controls.

This CDR3 has 12 amino acids. Germline V gives CDR1 SGHRS, CDR2 YFSETQ. The chain links TRBV5-1 to TRBJ1-2; 7 bases are a match to TRBD1. The sequenced sample was peripheral blood mononuclear cells. The TCR was taken from a person aged 18 to 70 in good health. This CDR3 reads CASSVTGEGYTF. The CDR3 bases that were read are TGCGCCAGCAGCGTTACAGGGGAAGGC.